This T cell receptor beta chain was found in a study of blood T cell repertoires in COVID-19. In the source study's methods: Estimation of nucleated cell counts relied on the amplification of reference gene primers. Some clones are missing from TCRdb's copy, which holds only in-frame ones; the method was immunoSEQ multiplex PCR. V, J and clone size reflect that table, while D and trimming were determined from the DNA. This table has 150,000 to 200,000 clones, around 82% appearing once. CDR1 and CDR2 (germline): GTSNPN, SVGIG (reference sequence). This CDR3 is built from 14 residues. The V end was cut by 2 bases, the J end by 2 bases, with 12 bases between.

This chain joins TRBV30 and TRBJ2-5, with D perhaps matching TRBD1 (5 bases). The specimen was peripheral blood. This sequence was found in a woman aged 70-85 years who had recovered from COVID-19. Written as DNA, the CDR3 is TGTGCCTGGAGTCCCCCGACAGAACAAGAGACCCAGTACTTC. Translated, it gives CAWSPPTEQETQYF.